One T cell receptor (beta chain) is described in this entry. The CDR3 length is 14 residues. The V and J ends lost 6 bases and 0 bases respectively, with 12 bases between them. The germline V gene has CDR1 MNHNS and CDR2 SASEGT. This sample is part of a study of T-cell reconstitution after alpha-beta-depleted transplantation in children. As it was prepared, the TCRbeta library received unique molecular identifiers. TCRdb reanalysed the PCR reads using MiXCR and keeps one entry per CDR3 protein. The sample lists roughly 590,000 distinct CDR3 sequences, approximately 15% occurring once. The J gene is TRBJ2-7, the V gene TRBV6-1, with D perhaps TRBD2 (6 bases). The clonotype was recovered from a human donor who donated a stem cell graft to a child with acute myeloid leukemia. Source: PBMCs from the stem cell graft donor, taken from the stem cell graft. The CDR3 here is CASRSGLRSYEQYV. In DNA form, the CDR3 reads TGTGCCAGCAGGTCGGGACTCCGCTCCTACGAGCAGTACGTC.